The source of this TCR beta chain is a study of blood T cells in healthy people across ages. Isolation per sample recovered at least 6.5 million PBMCs. PCR was performed a second time for about 6 to 12 cycles using a sample-barcoded 5' primer and a J-beta primer mix. TCRdb recomputed calls from the 5' RACE reads with MiXCR, one row per CDR3 protein. Counted here are roughly 730,000 distinct CDR3 sequences, more than 50% occurring once; the ten biggest clones make up under 30%. Germline loops: CDR1 SGHKS, CDR2 YYEKEE (reference sequence). The CDR3 consists of 14 residues. V lost 3 bases and J lost 4, with 12 bases in between.

Sequencing was performed on blood. V gene TRBV5-5 combines with J gene TRBJ2-3; D not resolved. The clonotype was recovered from a man between 40 and 49 years old in good health. CDR3 sequence reads: CASSSGGWADTQYF. The CDR3 coding sequence is TGTGCCAGCAGCTCAGGCGGTTGGGCAGATACGCAGTATTTT.